One sample yielded the 24 T cell receptor beta chains listed below, sequenced in a study of spatial heterogeneity in lung cancer. Time point of the sample: blood at routine non-recurrence follow-up after resection. TCRdb used MiXCR to reprocess the 5' RACE reads, holding one entry per CDR3 protein. The sample shows tens of thousands of distinct CDR3 sequences, approximately 8% of them seen only once. The source was PBMCs, collected at follow-up. The receptors were sampled from a male donor with early-stage non-small cell lung cancer.

In its sample, this clonotype was seen many times. The chain couples TRBV5-1 to TRBJ2-1, with TRBD2 matching 10 bases. Germline V lookup: CDR1 SGHRS, CDR2 YFSETQ. Losses at the gene ends were 4 bases for V and 0 bases for J; bases not matched to a gene: 4. This CDR3 is built from 16 residues. CDR3 sequence: CASSALAGVSYNEQFF. The CDR3 DNA reads as TGCGCCAGCAGCGCCCTAGCGGGGGTCTCCTACAATGAGCAGTTCTTC. The full variable domain, in which reference TRBV5-1 and TRBJ2-1 provide the parts outside the CDR3, is KAGVTQTPRYLIKTRGQQVTLSCSPISGHRSVSWYQQTPGQGLQFLFEYFSETQRNKGNFPGRFSGRQFSNSRSEMNVSTLELGDSALYLCASSALAGVSYNEQFFGPGTRLTVL.

This clonotype was found many times. This sequence joins TRBV12-3 or TRBV12-4 and TRBJ2-7; possibly TRBD1 for D (6 bases). The CDR3 runs to 16 residues. V was pared by 3 bases and J by 3 bases, with 18 bases between. Here the CDR3 DNA reads TGTGCCAGCAGTTTTGGGGGCTCCGCCACCCTCTACGAGCAGTACTTC. Encoded protein: CASSFGGSATLYEQYF.

This clonotype was recorded at least ten times. V and J are TRBV6-2 or TRBV6-3 and TRBJ2-3; D may match TRBD1 or TRBD2 (5 bases each). There are 13 residues in the CDR3. V lost 5 bases, J lost 14 bases, and 20 bases lay in between. In germline, CDR1 is MNHEY, CDR2 SVGEGT. The CDR3: CASSTRDGVGLYF. CDR3 nucleotide sequence: TGTGCCAGCAGTACTCGGGACGGGGTTGGTTTGTATTTT.

This clonotype was counted many times. The rearrangement links TRBV5-1 to TRBJ1-1, with TRBD1 as a possible D gene (5 bases). V lost 4 bases and J 3 bases, leaving 10 bases between the germline ends. The germline CDR1 and CDR2 sequences are SGHRS and YFSETQ. This CDR3 comprises 13 residues. Here the CDR3 reads CASSGDLYTEAFF. CDR3 nucleotide sequence: TGCGCCAGCAGCGGGGACCTATACACTGAAGCTTTCTTT.

Many counts were recorded for this clonotype. The rearrangement joins TRBV5-1 to TRBJ2-7, with D possibly TRBD1 on 5 matching bases. Germline V gene sequence: CDR1 SGHRS, CDR2 YFSETQ. The V end was cut by 3 bases, the J end by 6 bases, with 16 bases between. This CDR3 has 14 residues. CDR3 coding DNA: TGCGCCAGCAGCTCCGGACAAACCTGGCGCGAGCAGTACTTC. Amino acids: CASSSGQTWREQYF.

This clonotype counts as medium-sized (0.01 to 0.1%). The V gene is TRBV25-1, the J gene TRBJ2-7; 10 bases agree with TRBD1. This CDR3 contains 13 residues. V was pared by 6 bases and J by 3 bases, with 2 bases of the junction left unmatched. From germline, CDR1 is MGHDK and CDR2 SYGVNS. The CDR3 sequence is CASRGTGVYEQYF. CDR3 coding DNA: TGTGCCAGCAGGGGGACAGGGGTCTACGAGCAGTACTTC.

The sample holds a few counts of this clonotype. The CDR3 reads CASSQAIRRTYGYTF. In nucleotides, the CDR3 is TGTGCCAGCAGCCAAGCAATCAGGCGGACCTATGGCTACACCTTC. This chain links TRBV3-1 with TRBJ1-2, with D uncertain. Looked up from germline, CDR1 is LGHDT and CDR2 is YNNKEL (reference sequence). The V end was cut by 1 base, the J end by 4 bases, with 13 bases between. The CDR3 sequence is 15 residues long.

This clonotype showed up many times. V is TRBV3-1 and J is TRBJ2-5; 9 bases match TRBD2. The CDR3 extends over 17 amino acids. Germline CDR1 LGHDT, CDR2 YNNKEL (reference sequence). With 1 base clipped from V and 3 bases from J, the junction kept 9 bases outside the gene matches. The CDR3 loop reads CASSQGLSSGVEETQYF. For the CDR3, the DNA is TGTGCCAGCAGCCAAGGTTTGTCTAGCGGGGTGGAAGAGACCCAGTACTTC.

This clonotype showed up many times. The rearrangement joins TRBV25-1 to TRBJ1-2, with 7 bases lining up with TRBD1. Germline CDR1 and CDR2: MGHDK and SYGVNS. The CDR3 is 16 amino acids. V lost 2 bases and J lost 4; bases outside the gene matches: 10. The DNA of the CDR3 is TGTGCCAGCAGTGAAGTAGGGGGCGCGGAGGGCTATGGCTACACCTTC. Protein sequence: CASSEVGGAEGYGYTF.

This rearrangement joins TRBV6-1 to TRBJ2-7, with TRBD2 as a possible D gene (6 bases). Trimming took off 4 bases at V and 12 bases at J, with 16 bases between the two ends. CDR1 is MNHNS, CDR2 SASEGT, per germline. The CDR3 runs 12 residues. Written as DNA, the CDR3 is TGTGCCAGCAGTGGTCCGGGACTGCACACGTACTTC. It translates to CASSGPGLHTYF.

This clonotype was seen a few times. The chain links TRBV5-5 to TRBJ2-1; possibly TRBD2 for D (6 bases). The V and J ends lost 4 bases and 0 bases respectively, with 17 bases between them. The CDR3 extends over 17 amino acids. The germline CDR1 and CDR2 sequences are SGHKS and YYEKEE (reference sequence). The CDR3 loop is CASSPPGLASSYNEQFF. For the CDR3, the DNA is TGTGCCAGCAGCCCCCCGGGACTGGCGAGCTCCTACAATGAGCAGTTCTTC.

This clonotype was counted many times. V and J are TRBV7-6 and TRBJ1-1, with D uncertain. This CDR3 is built from 13 residues. Germline V gives CDR1 SGHVS, CDR2 FNYEAQ. Trimming took off 0 bases at V and 5 bases at J, with 7 bases between the two ends. The CDR3 nucleotides read TGTGCCAGCAGCTTAGCCGTGGGAACTGAAGCTTTCTTT. Its translation: CASSLAVGTEAFF.

Ten or more counts support this clonotype. The chain links TRBV5-1 to TRBJ2-1; 14 bases agree with TRBD2. After removal of 6 bases from V and 0 bases from J, the junction contained 8 bases not matched to a gene. CDR1 is SGHRS, CDR2 YFSETQ, per germline. The length of the CDR3 is 18 residues. The CDR3, as DNA: TGCGCCAGCACTCGGACTAGCGGGGGGTTGAGCTCCTACAATGAGCAGTTCTTC. As protein: CASTRTSGGLSSYNEQFF.

This clonotype has at least ten counts. V gene TRBV5-1 combines with J gene TRBJ1-2; 10 bases map to TRBD1. The ends lost 1 base at V and 6 bases at J; junction bases unmatched: 15. The CDR3 totals 18 residues. Germline loops: CDR1 SGHRS, CDR2 YFSETQ. The CDR3 region is CASSLLRASTGGTDGYTF. The CDR3 coding sequence is TGCGCCAGCAGCTTGCTACGGGCCTCGACAGGGGGCACGGATGGCTACACCTTC.

In this sample, this clonotype turned up many times. This chain's CDR3 is CASSPEAGLYGYTF. CDR3 in DNA: TGTGCCAGCAGTCCGGAGGCAGGGCTCTATGGCTACACCTTC. The rearrangement joins TRBV6-2 or TRBV6-3 to TRBJ1-2, with TRBD1 as a possible D gene (5 bases). Trimming removed 5 bases from V and 4 bases from J, with 14 bases in between. Germline V gene lookup returns CDR1 MNHEY and CDR2 SVGEGT. The CDR3 length is 14 residues.

This chain links TRBV6-2 or TRBV6-3 with TRBJ2-2; D uncertain. In germline, CDR1 is MNHEY, CDR2 SVGEGT. This CDR3 contains 15 residues. Trimming shortened V by 6 bases and J by 1 base, and 12 bases separated the two germline ends. The CDR3 loop reads CASSPGLGNTGELFF. The CDR3 DNA follows: TGTGCCAGCAGCCCCGGGCTAGGGAACACCGGGGAGCTGTTTTTT.

About this clonotype itself: A much larger clone is a single base away; this may be a read error. This chain links TRBV6-5 with TRBJ2-6, with unresolved D. Germline V gene sequence: CDR1 MNHEY, CDR2 SVGAGI. This CDR3 is 16 amino acids long. V was cut by 1 base and J by 2 bases, with 9 bases left in between. CDR3 nucleotide sequence: TGTGCCAGCAGTTACTGTGCGGAAACTGGGGCCAACGTCCTGACTTTC. This encodes CASSYCAETGANVLTF.

The sample holds many counts of this clonotype. The rearrangement links TRBV24-1 to TRBJ2-5; D unclear. CDR1 and CDR2 (germline): KGHDR, SFDVKD. V lost 4 bases and J 0 bases, leaving 5 bases between the germline ends. CDR3 size: 13 residues. CDR3 loop: CATSDRYQETQYF. DNA of the CDR3: TGTGCCACCAGTGACCGGTACCAAGAGACCCAGTACTTC.

This clonotype occurred many times. V gene TRBV29-1 combines with J gene TRBJ1-1; D remains unclear. The germline CDR1 and CDR2 sequences are SQVTM and ANQGSEA. This CDR3 has 12 amino acids. V lost 2 bases and J lost 1, with 5 bases in between. CDR3 sequence: CSVERENTEAFF. In nucleotides, the CDR3 is TGCAGCGTTGAAAGGGAGAACACTGAAGCTTTCTTT.

This clonotype has ten or more counts. The V and J genes are TRBV29-1 and TRBJ1-1; 8 nucleotides match TRBD1. This CDR3 has 13 amino acids. J gave up 2 bases and V 6 bases, and 5 bases lay outside the gene matches. The germline gives CDR1 SQVTM, CDR2 ANQGSEA. Written as DNA, the CDR3 is TGCAGCGTGGTCGGACAGGGAAACACTGAAGCTTTCTTT. This sequence encodes CSVVGQGNTEAFF.

This clonotype was counted ten times or more. This chain links TRBV7-8 with TRBJ2-5; perhaps D is TRBD1 or TRBD2 (5 bases each). The CDR3 totals 15 residues. V gave up 5 bases and J gave up 5 bases, with 18 bases separating them. Germline V gives CDR1 SGHVS, CDR2 FQNEAQ. CDR3 residues: CASSPLEGTGETQYF. CDR3 sequence (DNA): TGTGCCAGCAGCCCGCTAGAGGGGACGGGGGAGACCCAGTACTTC. Complete variable domain (other parts from reference TRBV7-8 and TRBJ2-5): GAGVSQSPRYKVAKRGQDVALRCDPISGHVSLFWYQQALGQGPEFLTYFQNEAQLDKSGLPSDRFFAERPEGSVSTLKIQRTQQEDSAVYLCASSPLEGTGETQYFGPGTRLLVL.

This clonotype was seen ten or more times. The chain recombines TRBV18 with TRBJ2-6; D remains ambiguous. The V end lost 2 bases, the J end lost 2 bases, and 7 bases lay between the germline ends. Germline CDR1 and CDR2: KGHSH and LQKENI. The CDR3 is 15 amino acids. CDR3 residues: CASSPMVPGANVLTF. Here the CDR3 DNA reads TGTGCCAGCTCACCAATGGTTCCTGGGGCCAACGTCCTGACTTTC.

The sample holds many counts of this clonotype. This chain connects TRBV12-3 or TRBV12-4 to TRBJ2-3, with 13 bases matching TRBD2. The trim removed 6 bases at V and 6 bases at J, leaving 6 bases unmatched. The CDR3 totals 15 residues. The CDR3, as DNA: TGTGCCAGCAGCGGACTAGCGGGGGCTAGGGATACGCAGTATTTT. Residues: CASSGLAGARDTQYF.

This clonotype was detected ten times or more. The V gene is TRBV5-1, the J gene TRBJ2-5; D uncertain. The CDR3 loop spans 15 amino acids. Germline V gene lookup returns CDR1 SGHRS and CDR2 YFSETQ. V was shortened by 0 bases and J by 7 bases, with 16 bases between the two germline ends. The CDR3 region has the DNA TGCGCCAGCAGCTTGGCTTCGTTGGGGTTGGGGACCCAGTACTTC. Protein sequence: CASSLASLGLGTQYF.